This is a list of T cell receptor beta chains from one sample in a study of identical twins. TCRdb independently ran MiXCR on the 5' RACE reads; one entry per CDR3 protein. The sample contains about 570,000 distinct CDR3 sequences, 9% to 10% of which appear only once. These same records also appear under a second study, on yellow fever vaccine responses in identical twins.

The sample comprised PBMCs. These receptors were taken from a woman aged 18-35 years in good health. Both conserved end residues are trimmed from each CDR3.

V gene	J gene	CDR3 protein
TRBV28	TRBJ1-4	AARGLANEKLF
TRBV5-5	TRBJ1-4	ASSLEDLANEKLF
TRBV21-1	TRBJ2-5	ATTNRGGVETQY
TRBV7-9	TRBJ2-3	ASSLETETDTQY
TRBV20-1	TRBJ2-7	SAGDPTKAYEQY
TRBV19	TRBJ2-1	ASSIVPNEQF
TRBV29-1	TRBJ2-7	SGTDRDEQY
TRBV11-2	TRBJ2-1	ASSQMTSSNEQF
TRBV10-3	TRBJ2-2	AISESILAGGTGELF
TRBV10-3	TRBJ2-5	AIQASFPDQETQY
TRBV6-6	TRBJ2-7	ASSDGFEQY
TRBV13	TRBJ2-3	ASSKTSGGRTDTQY
TRBV6-5	TRBJ2-3	ASSYSAGSTDTQY
TRBV29-1	TRBJ2-1	SVVVGLINEQF
TRBV29-1	TRBJ2-1	SVIPFAGQGDNEQF
TRBV5-1	TRBJ2-2	ASSLSLRREAGELF
TRBV5-1	TRBJ1-5	ASSPTGVSNQPQH
TRBV7-6	TRBJ2-7	ASSLAREYEQY
TRBV27	TRBJ2-3	ASSFQDTQY
TRBV11-2	TRBJ2-1	ASSLVGGWSGRQTYNEQF
TRBV7-8	TRBJ2-1	ASSPSRARSWGNEQF
TRBV29-1	TRBJ2-5	SVVTGTLETQY
TRBV24-1	TRBJ1-2	ATSDFSQGNGYT
TRBV20-1	TRBJ2-5	SAQRGRRETQY
TRBV6-6	TRBJ1-2	ASGAEWDRYT
TRBV20-1	TRBJ2-2	CARVAGGRNTGELF
TRBV4-1	TRBJ2-7	ASSQDEIIRGSKSPYEQY
TRBV5-1	TRBJ2-2	ASSISPPGNGELF
TRBV7-2	TRBJ2-5	ASSLRLLVETQY
TRBV20-1	TRBJ2-7	SARGTTDRGANEQY
TRBV20-1	TRBJ2-7	SARDRGRGYEQY
TRBV29-1	TRBJ1-1	SGEALMNTEAF
TRBV12-3/TRBV12-4	TRBJ2-1	ASTPGQAYNEQF